Here is one TCR beta chain with its context. The authors' processing: From reference gene primer amplification, estimates of nucleated cell counts were derived. Generated by immunoSEQ multiplex PCR, the TCRdb table keeps only in-frame clones and is missing some. The D gene and trimming were derived from the DNA, and the V and J assignments and clone size from that table. The sample lists 49,000 or so clones; roughly 88% were seen once. This entry is derived from a study of blood T cell repertoires in COVID-19. Overall study context: COVID-19 samples from acute and convalescent phases originated in the United States, Italy and Spain. PBMCs, B-cell-depleted T cells, or T cells were the source of the cDNA or gDNA that made up the material.

The material sequenced was peripheral blood. This clonotype was obtained from a man aged 50 to 59 with acute or convalescent COVID-19.

CDR3 loop: CASSPGLAGDEQFF. The CDR3 nucleotides read TGTGCCAGCAGCCCGGGACTAGCGGGAGATGAGCAGTTCTTC. The V and J genes are TRBV3-1 (or the pseudogene TRBV3-2) and TRBJ2-1, with 14 bases matching TRBD2. V trimming: 4 bases; J trimming: 8 bases; junction bases outside the gene matches: 1. This CDR3 is built from 14 residues. Germline CDR1 and CDR2: LGHDT and YNNKEL (reference sequence).